These 10 T cell receptor beta chains share one sample of origin, sequenced in a study of shared clonotypes between healthy human individuals. Using immunoSEQ multiplex PCR, the repertoire was profiled, and TCRdb retains in-frame clones only, with some absent. The table includes around 2.5 million clones, 93% detected once. The material sequenced was naive CD4+ T cells from PBMCs. The sample's subset: CD45RA+ positively selected. Source of these receptors: a man between 18 and 29 years old in good health. Some clones in this sample may be carry-over from other donors' samples.

The chain couples TRBV18 to TRBJ2-1; D not certain. Trimming shortened V by 0 bases and J by 9 bases, and 9 bases separated the two germline ends. Germline values: CDR1 KGHSH, CDR2 LQKENI. This CDR3 spans 13 amino acids. The CDR3 coding sequence is TGTGCCAGCTCACCACCCCCTAGTCTTGAGCAGTTCTTC. Translating it yields CASSPPPSLEQFF.

This chain uses TRBV27 with TRBJ1-3; D gene uncertain. The V end was cut by 2 bases, the J end by 2 bases, with 7 bases between. The CDR3 extends over 14 amino acids. Per the germline V gene, CDR1 is MNHEY and CDR2 is SMNVEV (reference sequence). The CDR3 coding sequence is TGTGCCAGCAGTTTAGTGGGAGCTGGAAACACCATATATTTT. Translated, it gives CASSLVGAGNTIYF.

This clone was counted between two and nine times. The CDR3 DNA sequence: TGTGCCAGCGGCCCGGACAGGGACACTGAAGCTTTCTTT. Protein sequence: CASGPDRDTEAFF. The chain recombines TRBV28 with TRBJ1-1; 8 bases are a match to TRBD1. This CDR3 is built from 13 residues. With V trimmed by 8 bases and J by 3 bases, 5 bases remained unmatched. Germline lookup yields CDR1 MDHEN and CDR2 SYDVKM.

CDR3 sequence: CAIRDRGADSGNTIYF. CDR3 sequence (DNA): TGTGCCATCAGGGACCGGGGGGCCGACTCTGGAAACACCATATATTTT. V is TRBV10-3 and J is TRBJ1-3; D perhaps matches TRBD1 (6 bases). Germline V gives CDR1 ENHRY, CDR2 SYGVKD. This CDR3 contains 16 residues. V lost 6 bases to trimming and J lost 0 bases, with 15 bases between them.

This sequence joins TRBV25-1 and TRBJ2-3; D is ambiguous. CDR1 MGHDK and CDR2 SYGVNS come from the germline V gene. CDR3 size: 14 residues. V was clipped by 5 bases and J by 4 bases, with 13 bases between them. The CDR3 spells CASSPVPLSDTQYF. CDR3 sequence (DNA): TGTGCCAGCAGTCCTGTACCCCTCTCAGATACGCAGTATTTT.

This chain connects TRBV5-1 to TRBJ2-2; tentatively, D is TRBD1 or TRBD2 (5 bases each). The CDR3 contains 16 residues. Germline V gives CDR1 SGHRS, CDR2 YFSETQ. Trimming took 4 bases from V and 6 from J, leaving 19 bases between them. CDR3 DNA: TGCGCCAGCAGCCCCTCCCAGGGCGGGTATTCCGGGGAGCTGTTTTTT. Translated: CASSPSQGGYSGELFF.

CDR3 DNA sequence: TGTGCCAGCAGCTCTCGGGACAGCCTCTATGGCTACACCTTC. It specifies CASSSRDSLYGYTF. This chain uses TRBV7-9 with TRBJ1-2; 7 positions agree with TRBD1. The CDR3 has 14 amino acids. Trimming took 4 bases from V and 4 from J; bases not matched to a gene: 6. Germline assignment: CDR1 SEHNR and CDR2 FQNEAQ (reference sequence).

The rearrangement uses TRBV4-2 and TRBJ1-2; weak D call: TRBD1 (5 bases). CDR1 is LGHNA, CDR2 YNFKEQ, per germline. The CDR3 spans 15 residues. V gave up 0 bases and J gave up 7 bases, with 15 bases separating them. The CDR3 reads CASSQDWGSLVGYTF. CDR3 in DNA: TGTGCCAGCAGCCAAGATTGGGGCAGTTTAGTTGGCTACACCTTC.

The chain couples TRBV27 to TRBJ1-5; D call uncertain. The V and J ends lost 5 bases and 2 bases respectively, with 13 bases between them. Germline V CDR1 and CDR2: MNHEY, SMNVEV (reference sequence). The CDR3 extends over 15 amino acids. CDR3 loop: CASSLYHGGNQPQHF. DNA for the CDR3: TGTGCCAGCAGTCTCTATCATGGGGGCAATCAGCCCCAGCATTTT.

The genes are TRBV5-1 and TRBJ2-1; either TRBD1 or TRBD2 may supply D (5 bases each). The CDR3 totals 15 residues. The V gene's germline CDR1 is SGHRS and CDR2 YFSETQ. Trimming shortened V by 1 base and J by 7 bases, and 15 bases separated the two germline ends. CDR3 DNA sequence: TGCGCCAGCAGCTTGTTACAGGACCCGGGGAATGAGCAGTTCTTC. It encodes CASSLLQDPGNEQFF.